The 28 T cell receptor beta chains listed next were all sequenced from one sample in a study of beta chain features in type 1 diabetes. Overall study results and limits: Across all four CD4+ subsets, people with type 1 diabetes showed modestly shorter TCRB CDR3s.

Their specific antigens are unknown. Expressed TCRB transcripts were sequenced because the isolated RNA had all been reverse transcribed beforehand. Only in-frame clones appear in the TCRdb table, and some are missing; sequencing was by immunoSEQ multiplex PCR. The sample holds tens of thousands of clones, around 45% seen once. Sequencing was performed on stem cell memory CD4+ T cells from blood. These receptors were obtained from a man younger than 45 with type 1 diabetes.

The rearrangement uses TRBV28 and TRBJ2-5; the match to TRBD1 covers 7 bases. CDR3 length: 14 amino acids. With V trimmed by 4 bases and J by 5 bases, 7 bases remained unmatched. Germline assignment: CDR1 MDHEN and CDR2 SYDVKM. Written as DNA, the CDR3 is TGTGCCAGCAGTTCGACAGGGTTGGGGGAGACCCAGTACTTC. The encoded protein is CASSSTGLGETQYF.

The chain joins TRBV9 to TRBJ2-2, with 7 positions matching TRBD2. With 0 bases clipped from V and 3 bases from J, the junction kept 5 bases outside the gene matches. Germline CDR1 SGDLS, CDR2 YYNGEE. This CDR3 comprises 16 residues. The CDR3 sequence: CASSVGLADHTGELFF. In DNA, the CDR3 is TGTGCCAGCAGCGTAGGTCTAGCGGACCACACCGGGGAGCTGTTTTTT. Full variable domain (outside the CDR3, taken from reference TRBV9 and TRBJ2-2): DSGVTQTPKHLITATGQRVTLRCSPRSGDLSVYWYQQSLDQGLQFLIQYYNGEERAKGNILERFSAQQFPDLHSELNLSSLELGDSALYFCASSVGLADHTGELFFGEGSRLTVL.

This clone showed up just a few times. V gene TRBV28 combines with J gene TRBJ2-7, with 8 bases aligning to TRBD2. J was trimmed by 0 bases and V by 6 bases; bases with no gene match: 4. The CDR3 length is 14 residues. The germline gives CDR1 MDHEN, CDR2 SYDVKM. The CDR3 DNA reads as TGTGCCAGCAGATTCACTAGCGGCTCCTACGAGCAGTACTTC. Its translation is CASRFTSGSYEQYF.

The V gene is TRBV6-5, the J gene TRBJ1-4; D is uncertain. Germline CDR1 reads MNHEY; CDR2 reads SVGAGI. Trimming left V 6 bases short and J 10 bases short, with 15 bases between. CDR3 size: 13 residues. This chain's CDR3 is CASRPPQAGKLFF. CDR3 coding DNA: TGTGCCAGCAGACCACCCCAGGCTGGAAAACTGTTTTTT.

The J gene is TRBJ2-1, the V gene TRBV7-2; the D is unclear. This CDR3 comprises 14 residues. V lost 8 bases to trimming and J lost 0 bases, with 11 bases between them. The germline gives CDR1 SGHTA, CDR2 FQGNSA. CDR3 protein: CASVPSVSYNEQFF. The DNA of the CDR3 is TGTGCCAGCGTCCCAAGCGTCTCCTACAATGAGCAGTTCTTC.

This clone came up a few times. This sequence joins TRBV7-2 and TRBJ2-7; D may be TRBD1 (6 bases). The V gene's germline CDR1 is SGHTA and CDR2 FQGNSA. Trimming removed 5 bases at V and 1 base at J, with 15 bases between. This CDR3 has 15 residues. For the CDR3, the DNA is TGTGCCAGCAGCCCGCCTCCGGGACAATCCTACGAGCAGTACTTC. Translated, it gives CASSPPPGQSYEQYF.

This chain connects TRBV9 to TRBJ2-3; D is possibly TRBD2 (6 bases). This CDR3 spans 16 amino acids. Germline CDR1 and CDR2: SGDLS and YYNGEE. V gave up 2 bases and J gave up 3 bases, with 16 bases separating them. The CDR3 is CASSVEGILPTDTQYF. The CDR3 region has the DNA TGTGCCAGCAGCGTGGAGGGAATCCTGCCGACAGATACGCAGTATTTT.

This clone has more than one count but fewer than ten. The chain uses TRBV7-9 and TRBJ2-3; maybe TRBD1 (5 bases). The V end was cut by 3 bases, the J end by 5 bases, with 9 bases between. CDR1 and CDR2 from the germline V gene are SEHNR and FQNEAQ (reference sequence). The CDR3 spans 13 residues. The CDR3 sequence is CASSFQGIDTQYF. CDR3 nucleotide sequence: TGTGCCAGCAGCTTTCAGGGAATAGATACGCAGTATTTT.

This clone was observed a handful of times. This chain connects TRBV10-3 to TRBJ1-1, with 7 bases that match TRBD1. Germline V gene sequence: CDR1 ENHRY, CDR2 SYGVKD. This CDR3 spans 14 amino acids. Trimming at V came to 6 bases and at J to 5 bases, leaving 9 bases not matched to a gene. The CDR3 nucleotides read TGTGCCATCAGGACGACAGGGAATCCTACTGAAGCTTTCTTT. This codes for CAIRTTGNPTEAFF.

Written as DNA, the CDR3 is TGTGCCAGCAGCCCGTACATTAGCGGGAGGGTGGAAGATACGCAGTATTTT. This sequence encodes CASSPYISGRVEDTQYF. V is TRBV7-9 and J is TRBJ2-3, with 11 nucleotides matching TRBD2. CDR3 size: 17 residues. After removal of 5 bases from V and 5 bases from J, the junction contained 12 bases not matched to a gene. CDR1 is SEHNR and CDR2 is FQNEAQ in the germline V gene (reference sequence).

The chain couples TRBV6-1 to TRBJ1-1; TRBD1 is a possible D gene (5 bases). From germline, CDR1 is MNHNS and CDR2 SASEGT. V gave up 2 bases and J gave up 11 bases, with 18 bases separating them. This CDR3 region has 14 residues. The CDR3 DNA reads as TGTGCCAGCAGTGAAACGGGACTTCTTAGGAGGGCTTTCTTT. Its translation: CASSETGLLRRAFF.

The J gene is TRBJ2-7, the V gene TRBV2; the match to TRBD2 covers 9 bases. Germline CDR1 reads SNHLY; CDR2 reads FYNNEI. V shed 4 bases and J 5 bases; nucleotides not matched to a gene: 6. The CDR3 has 14 residues. CDR3 in DNA: TGTGCCAGCAGTGGCGGGACTAGCCGTCACGAGCAGTACTTC. Translated, it gives CASSGGTSRHEQYF. The complete variable domain, with remaining parts taken from reference TRBV2 and TRBJ2-7, reads EPEVTQTPSHQVTQMGQEVILRCVPISNHLYFYWYRQILGQKVEFLVSFYNNEISEKSEIFDDQFSVERPDGSNFTLKIRSTKLEDSAMYFCASSGGTSRHEQYFGPGTRLTVT.

J is TRBJ2-1 and V is TRBV5-1; D might be TRBD2 (7 bases). Germline V gene sequence: CDR1 SGHRS, CDR2 YFSETQ. The germline V and J ends were trimmed by 6 bases and 10 bases, with 23 bases remaining between them. This CDR3 is 15 amino acids long. CDR3 amino acids: CASTFLGGAPLEQFF. The CDR3 DNA reads as TGCGCCAGCACTTTTCTTGGGGGGGCCCCCCTGGAGCAGTTCTTC.

This clone was observed a handful of times. The rearrangement uses TRBV11-2 and TRBJ2-3, with D perhaps matching TRBD1 (6 bases). The CDR3 loop spans 19 amino acids. The germline gives CDR1 SGHAT, CDR2 FQNNGV. The V end was cut by 4 bases, the J end by 0 bases, with 23 bases between. The CDR3 protein is CASSWRPPLGGFSTDTQYF. CDR3 nucleotides: TGTGCCAGCAGCTGGCGACCTCCGTTAGGGGGATTTAGCACAGATACGCAGTATTTT.

The V and J genes are TRBV30 and TRBJ1-1; unclear D gene. The germline V and J ends were trimmed by 2 bases and 3 bases, with 13 bases remaining between them. Germline V CDR1 and CDR2: GTSNPN, SVGIG (reference sequence). This CDR3 has 14 residues. DNA for the CDR3: TGTGCCTGGAGTAAGCAGCGGGCATACACTGAAGCTTTCTTT. It translates to CAWSKQRAYTEAFF.

This chain uses TRBV9 with TRBJ2-5, with a weak D call TRBD1 (9 bases). CDR1 is SGDLS and CDR2 is YYNGEE in the germline V gene. The V end was cut by 0 bases, the J end by 5 bases, with 26 bases between. The CDR3 has 19 residues. The DNA of the CDR3 is TGTGCCAGCAGCGTAGCCACCCCAACAGGGGGCGGGGGGCAGGAGACCCAGTACTTC. Amino acid sequence: CASSVATPTGGGGQETQYF. The whole variable domain, remainder taken from reference TRBV9 and TRBJ2-5, is DSGVTQTPKHLITATGQRVTLRCSPRSGDLSVYWYQQSLDQGLQFLIQYYNGEERAKGNILERFSAQQFPDLHSELNLSSLELGDSALYFCASSVATPTGGGGQETQYFGPGTRLLVL.

V usage is TRBV7-2 and J usage is TRBJ1-5, with TRBD1 matching over 9 bases. CDR1 and CDR2 from the germline V gene are SGHTA and FQGNSA. This CDR3 is built from 14 residues. The ends lost 3 bases at V and 7 bases at J; junction bases unmatched: 4. DNA for the CDR3: TGTGCCAGCAGCTTCGGGACAGGGAACCAGCCCCAGCATTTT. Encoded protein: CASSFGTGNQPQHF.

V usage is TRBV6-5 and J usage is TRBJ2-5, with D uncertain. CDR3 size: 11 residues. Trimming left V 9 bases short and J 2 bases short, with 7 bases between. CDR1 and CDR2 from the germline V gene are MNHEY and SVGAGI. In DNA, the CDR3 is TGTGCCAGTAGAATTCAAGAGACCCAGTACTTC. Protein product: CASRIQETQYF.

V is TRBV27 and J is TRBJ2-4; perhaps TRBD2 as D (6 bases). Germline values: CDR1 MNHEY, CDR2 SMNVEV (reference sequence). V was shortened by 6 bases and J by 10 bases, with 19 bases between the two germline ends. This CDR3 spans 14 amino acids. CDR3 protein: CASSQKRTGDIQYF. DNA of the CDR3: TGTGCCAGCAGCCAGAAAAGGACGGGGGATATTCAGTACTTC.

The chain carries TRBV6-5 and TRBJ2-7; 9 bases map to TRBD1. Germline V lookup: CDR1 MNHEY, CDR2 SVGAGI. The CDR3 runs to 15 residues. Trimming at V came to 7 bases and at J to 3 bases, leaving 10 bases not matched to a gene. CDR3 in amino acids: CASTPEGQGNYEQYF. The CDR3 DNA sequence: TGTGCCAGCACTCCCGAGGGACAGGGTAACTACGAGCAGTACTTC.

There are a few counts of this clone. J is TRBJ2-1 and V is TRBV28; no reliable D call. V lost 4 bases, J lost 6 bases, and 10 bases lay in between. The length of the CDR3 is 13 residues. Germline V gene lookup returns CDR1 MDHEN and CDR2 SYDVKM. The CDR3 here is CASSSASVNEQFF. For the CDR3, the DNA is TGTGCCAGCAGTTCCGCGTCTGTCAATGAGCAGTTCTTC.

This chain joins TRBV11-2 and TRBJ2-7; D may be TRBD2 (6 bases). CDR3 size: 15 residues. In germline, CDR1 is SGHAT, CDR2 FQNNGV. Between the trimmed V and J ends, which lost 2 bases and 1 base, there was a span of 12 bases. The CDR3 DNA reads TGTGCCAGCAGCTTACGGAGGGGATCGTCCTACGAGCAGTACTTC. Translation gives CASSLRRGSSYEQYF.

This chain links TRBV6-1 with TRBJ2-1, with a possible D match to TRBD1 (6 bases). Per the germline V gene, CDR1 is MNHNS and CDR2 is SASEGT. This CDR3 is 15 amino acids long. Trimming shortened V by 4 bases and J by 2 bases, and 12 bases separated the two germline ends. CDR3 protein: CASSARQDPYNEQFF. The CDR3 bases are TGTGCCAGCAGTGCCCGACAGGATCCCTACAATGAGCAGTTCTTC.

The CDR3 loop is CAWSLTAGPSYEQYF. The CDR3 DNA sequence: TGTGCCTGGAGTTTGACGGCAGGTCCCTCCTACGAGCAGTACTTC. This chain uses TRBV30 with TRBJ2-7; D is undetermined. The germline CDR1 and CDR2 sequences are GTSNPN and SVGIG (reference sequence). V lost 2 bases and J lost 0, with 14 bases in between. The CDR3 consists of 15 residues.

V usage is TRBV5-1 and J usage is TRBJ2-1; 7 bases agree with TRBD2. Germline assignment: CDR1 SGHRS and CDR2 YFSETQ. The CDR3 is 15 residues long. V was clipped by 5 bases and J by 3 bases; unmatched bases: 8. Written as DNA, the CDR3 is TGCGCCAGCAGATCAAGCGGGGTGGGCTACAATGAGCAGTTCTTC. Amino acid sequence: CASRSSGVGYNEQFF.

The chain employs TRBV27 and TRBJ2-1, with 7 positions matching TRBD2. The V gene's germline CDR1 is MNHEY and CDR2 SMNVEV (reference sequence). The CDR3 totals 15 residues. The junction had 11 bases not matched to a gene; V was cut back by 6 bases and J by 6 bases. CDR3 sequence (DNA): TGTGCCAGCAGACGGGTGGGACTATCAATCAATGAGCAGTTCTTC. Amino acids: CASRRVGLSINEQFF.

This clone was seen a handful of times. The chain couples TRBV5-4 to TRBJ1-4; D is perhaps TRBD1 (5 bases). The CDR3 covers 14 residues. Germline V gene lookup returns CDR1 SGHNT and CDR2 YYREEE (reference sequence). V shed 0 bases and J shed 8 bases, with 11 bases lying between them. CDR3 loop: CASSLAGFGEKLFF. For the CDR3, the DNA is TGTGCCAGCAGCTTGGCAGGGTTCGGGGAAAAACTGTTTTTT.

The V and J genes are TRBV7-9 and TRBJ1-4, with a weak D call TRBD1 (5 bases). Trimming removed 5 bases at V and 3 bases at J, with 16 bases between. This CDR3 contains 16 residues. Germline CDR1 and CDR2: SEHNR and FQNEAQ (reference sequence). CDR3 residues: CASSPGRGRANEKLFF. In nucleotides, the CDR3 is TGTGCCAGCAGCCCCGGGAGGGGACGGGCTAATGAAAAACTGTTTTTT.